This T cell receptor beta chain is drawn from a study of Ad26.COV2.S vaccination and SARS-CoV-2 variants. Turning to the study itself: Donor allocation was to the COV1001 Ad26.COV2.S trial arm. The study's findings and limits: Vaccine recipients and placebo recipients showed similar non-spike TCR breadth.

TCRdb keeps only in-frame clones here, not all; method: immunoSEQ multiplex PCR. The sample contains 300,000 to 400,000 clones, about 85% of which appear only once. Treatment in this sample: roughly 18 received Ad26.COV2.S at low or high dose, single or two shots; 5 received placebo; per-sample allocation not given. Material that was analyzed had been drawn on day 63 after the first vaccine or placebo injection. On this clone: What it binds is not known.

In germline, CDR1 is SNHLY, CDR2 FYNNEI. With 2 bases removed from V and 7 bases from J, the gap between germline ends came to 12 bases. This CDR3 comprises 14 residues. Here the sequenced sample was peripheral blood, taken in a trial of Ad26.COV2.S vaccine versus placebo. The clonotype was recovered from a person between 18 and 65 years old who received the Ad26.COV2.S COVID-19 vaccine or a placebo. The rearrangement links TRBV2 to TRBJ1-5; D ambiguous. CDR3: CASSEIRLGQPQHF. In DNA form, the CDR3 reads TGTGCCAGCAGTGAAATCAGGCTGGGACAGCCCCAGCATTTT.